This T cell receptor (beta chain) comes out of a study of OX40 agonist ivuxolimab in advanced cancers. The repertoire was sequenced with immunoSEQ multiplex PCR; TCRdb's copy has only in-frame clones and lacks some. Here the sample spans more than 80,000 clones, roughly nine tenths being singletons. The germline V gene has CDR1 SGHTA and CDR2 FQGNSA. V was clipped by 7 bases and J by 6 bases, with 12 bases between them. The CDR3 contains 12 residues. The chain uses TRBV7-2 and TRBJ2-5; TRBD1 or TRBD2 may be the D gene (5 bases each). The sequence derives from an adult with an advanced solid tumor such as melanoma, head and neck, liver or kidney cancer. The specimen was CD4+ or CD8+ T cells sorted from blood, collected in a trial of the OX40 agonist ivuxolimab. CDR3 DNA: TGTGCCAGCACCGACGGGGCGAAGACCCAGTACTTC. This encodes CASTDGAKTQYF.